What follows is one T cell receptor beta chain and its context. This specimen comes from a study of control samples from healthy donors and cancer patients. There are 15 residues in the CDR3. V lost 2 bases and J 7 bases, leaving 14 bases between the germline ends. The germline gives CDR1 MGHRA, CDR2 YSYEKL. The protocol was immunoSEQ multiplex PCR, while the TCRdb copy is restricted to in-frame clones and leaves out a portion. This table holds about 190,000 clones, approximately 92% found once. Sequencing input: blood. This TCR derives from a young man in good health. The chain couples TRBV4-1 to TRBJ2-2, with a weak D call TRBD2 (7 bases). CDR3 coding DNA: TGCGCCAGCAGCCAACCCTGGGAGGGGGACGGGGAGCTGTTTTTT. Translating gives CASSQPWEGDGELFF.